Shown below are 28 T cell receptor beta chains from a single sample sequenced in a study of cytomegalovirus exposure and HLA in healthy donors. Here immunoSEQ multiplex PCR was the method, and the copy in TCRdb shows in-frame clones only, minus some. The sample contains hundreds of thousands of clones, 80% to 90% of which appear only once. The specimen sequenced was PBMCs. Receptors originate from a young woman in good health and CMV-seronegative.

This clone appeared a single time. This chain connects TRBV9 to TRBJ2-1, with 10 bases aligning to TRBD2. The CDR3 has 16 amino acids. Per the germline V gene, CDR1 is SGDLS and CDR2 is YYNGEE. V lost 0 bases and J lost 4; bases outside the gene matches: 4. The CDR3 loop reads CASSVGRAGGYNEQFF. CDR3 DNA: TGTGCCAGCAGCGTAGGCAGAGCGGGAGGGTACAATGAGCAGTTCTTC.

This chain links TRBV10-3 with TRBJ2-7, with TRBD1 as a possible D gene (7 bases). V lost 6 bases, J lost 7 bases, and 19 bases lay in between. Germline V gene sequence: CDR1 ENHRY, CDR2 SYGVKD. This CDR3 has 14 residues. The CDR3, as DNA: TGTGCCATCAGCAGTTCAGGGGGGCTCGGGGAGCAGTACTTC. As protein: CAISSSGGLGEQYF.

The chain joins TRBV4-1 to TRBJ2-7; D might be TRBD1 (5 bases). Germline V gives CDR1 MGHRA, CDR2 YSYEKL. This CDR3 is built from 13 residues. The V end was cut by 4 bases, the J end by 7 bases, with 14 bases between. CDR3 sequence reads: CASSPRAGREQYF. In nucleotides, the CDR3 is TGCGCCAGCAGCCCCCGCGCAGGGCGGGAGCAGTACTTC.

V gene TRBV10-3 combines with J gene TRBJ2-1, with 10 positions matching TRBD2. Germline V lookup: CDR1 ENHRY, CDR2 SYGVKD. The J segment lost 3 bases and the V segment lost 0 bases, leaving 11 bases of the junction unmatched. The CDR3 covers 19 residues. CDR3 nucleotide sequence: TGTGCCATCAGTGAGTCGAGGACTAGCGGCATGATGGACTACAATGAGCAGTTCTTC. Its translation is CAISESRTSGMMDYNEQFF.

The rearrangement joins TRBV27 to TRBJ1-5; D gene uncertain. The germline gives CDR1 MNHEY, CDR2 SMNVEV (reference sequence). The CDR3 contains 16 residues. Trimming removed 7 bases at V and 0 bases at J, with 16 bases between. The CDR3 bases are TGTGCCAGCATCCCCCTAGGGAGAGGTAGCAATCAGCCCCAGCATTTT. Its translation: CASIPLGRGSNQPQHF.

The chain is built from TRBV19 and TRBJ2-2; D unresolved. V gave up 2 bases and J gave up 1 base, with 2 bases separating them. Germline V lookup: CDR1 LNHDA, CDR2 SQIVND (reference sequence). The CDR3 runs 13 residues. The CDR3 spells CASSILNTGELFF. CDR3 nucleotides: TGTGCCAGTAGTATACTGAACACCGGGGAGCTGTTTTTT.

The chain joins TRBV4-1 to TRBJ1-2; D is perhaps TRBD1 (6 bases). In germline, CDR1 is MGHRA, CDR2 YSYEKL. Trimming removed 1 base from V and 0 bases from J, with 9 bases in between. The CDR3 covers 15 residues. CDR3 in DNA: TGCGCCAGCAGCCAAGGCGACAGGTCTAACTATGGCTACACCTTC. Its translation is CASSQGDRSNYGYTF.

The V and J genes are TRBV2 and TRBJ1-2; a possible D gene is TRBD1 (6 bases). The V and J ends lost 6 bases and 4 bases respectively, with 15 bases between them. The CDR3 is made up of 14 amino acids. In germline, CDR1 is SNHLY, CDR2 FYNNEI. The CDR3 sequence: CASRPEQGSYGYTF. In DNA, the CDR3 is TGTGCCAGCAGGCCGGAACAGGGATCCTATGGCTACACCTTC. The complete variable domain, with remaining parts taken from reference TRBV2 and TRBJ1-2, reads EPEVTQTPSHQVTQMGQEVILRCVPISNHLYFYWYRQILGQKVEFLVSFYNNEISEKSEIFDDQFSVERPDGSNFTLKIRSTKLEDSAMYFCASRPEQGSYGYTFGSGTRLTVV.

The CDR3 spells CASSHPRGSGTDTQYF. The CDR3 nucleotides read TGTGCCAGCAGCCACCCGAGGGGTAGCGGGACAGATACGCAGTATTTT. The J gene is TRBJ2-3, the V gene TRBV9; 7 bases line up with TRBD2. The V gene end was trimmed by 4 bases and the J gene end by 3 bases; junction bases not matched to a gene: 11. CDR1 and CDR2 (germline): SGDLS, YYNGEE. The CDR3 runs 16 residues.

This chain joins TRBV7-2 and TRBJ2-7; the D gene is possibly TRBD2 (6 bases). CDR1 SGHTA and CDR2 FQGNSA come from the germline V gene. CDR3 length: 14 amino acids. V lost 3 bases to trimming and J lost 4 bases, with 13 bases between them. Written as DNA, the CDR3 is TGTGCCAGCAGCTTTGGGAGGAGCATTTACGAGCAGTACTTC. It codes for CASSFGRSIYEQYF.

The chain carries TRBV6-1 and TRBJ1-1; D call uncertain. CDR1 and CDR2 from the germline V gene are MNHNS and SASEGT. Trimming pared 2 bases from V and 5 bases from J, leaving 12 bases between. The CDR3 spans 14 residues. This CDR3 reads CASSEPGGLTEAFF. CDR3 sequence (DNA): TGTGCCAGCAGTGAACCGGGAGGTCTTACTGAAGCTTTCTTT.

The chain has TRBV27 and TRBJ1-1; D remains ambiguous. The V end lost 6 bases, the J end lost 1 base, and 12 bases lay between the germline ends. The germline CDR1 and CDR2 sequences are MNHEY and SMNVEV (reference sequence). The CDR3 has 14 residues. Written as DNA, the CDR3 is TGTGCCAGCAGATCCCTACCCTCGAACACTGAAGCTTTCTTT. Protein product: CASRSLPSNTEAFF.

This rearrangement joins TRBV2 to TRBJ1-1; weak D call: TRBD1 (5 bases). The CDR3 covers 14 residues. In germline, CDR1 is SNHLY, CDR2 FYNNEI. The germline V and J ends were trimmed by 6 bases and 11 bases, with 22 bases remaining between them. CDR3 sequence reads: CASSWRGAGSSAFF. CDR3 DNA sequence: TGTGCCAGCAGCTGGAGAGGAGCAGGGTCTAGTGCTTTCTTT.

CDR3 DNA: TGTGCCAGCAGCAGGACAGGGTTGGGTGAAAAACTGTTTTTT. It specifies CASSRTGLGEKLFF. The V call is TRBV7-9, the J call TRBJ1-4; 8 bases fit TRBD1. Germline values: CDR1 SEHNR, CDR2 FQNEAQ (reference sequence). V shed 5 bases and J 7 bases; nucleotides not matched to a gene: 6. This CDR3 has 14 residues.

CDR3 nucleotide sequence: TGTGCCAGCAGTGGGACAGACACAGATACGCAGTATTTT. Amino acid sequence: CASSGTDTDTQYF. This chain links TRBV2 with TRBJ2-3; D might be TRBD1 (6 bases). V lost 4 bases, J lost 2 bases, and 7 bases lay in between. Looked up from germline, CDR1 is SNHLY and CDR2 is FYNNEI. The length of the CDR3 is 13 residues.

CDR3 DNA sequence: TGTGCCAGCACGGGAGGGCATTACGAGCAGTACTTC. It translates to CASTGGHYEQYF. The chain recombines TRBV6-6 with TRBJ2-7, with 8 bases identical to TRBD2. The ends lost 7 bases at V and 4 bases at J; junction bases unmatched: 3. The CDR3 extends over 12 amino acids. Germline-derived CDR1 and CDR2 are MNHNY and SVGAGI (reference sequence).

The chain recombines TRBV2 with TRBJ1-1; D call uncertain. The CDR3 sequence is 14 residues long. CDR1 and CDR2 (germline): SNHLY, FYNNEI. V dropped 4 bases and J dropped 3 bases, with 12 bases sitting between them. The DNA of the CDR3 is TGTGCCAGCAGTGGTCCGGGAGCGGACACTGAAGCTTTCTTT. Translated: CASSGPGADTEAFF. Full variable domain (missing parts from reference TRBV2 and TRBJ1-1): EPEVTQTPSHQVTQMGQEVILRCVPISNHLYFYWYRQILGQKVEFLVSFYNNEISEKSEIFDDQFSVERPDGSNFTLKIRSTKLEDSAMYFCASSGPGADTEAFFGQGTRLTVV.

This clone was seen a few times. The chain combines TRBV19 with TRBJ1-1; a weak D match, TRBD1 (5 bases). CDR3 length: 14 residues. Between the trimmed V and J ends, which lost 6 bases and 2 bases, there was a span of 13 bases. The germline V gene has CDR1 LNHDA and CDR2 SQIVND (reference sequence). CDR3 nucleotide sequence: TGTGCCAGTAGCCCTCTAGGGGCAAACACTGAAGCTTTCTTT. This gives the protein CASSPLGANTEAFF.

CDR3 protein: CASRRGGARGYTF. DNA of the CDR3: TGTGCCAGCAGACGAGGGGGGGCGCGCGGCTACACCTTC. The chain joins TRBV5-4 to TRBJ1-2; tentatively, D is TRBD1 (6 bases). The V end lost 5 bases, the J end lost 8 bases, and 16 bases lay between the germline ends. CDR1 and CDR2 from the germline V gene are SGHNT and YYREEE (reference sequence). This CDR3 is built from 13 residues.

The genes are TRBV28 and TRBJ1-2, with D possibly TRBD1 on 5 matching bases. Germline CDR1 reads MDHEN; CDR2 reads SYDVKM. CDR3 length: 12 amino acids. Trimming left V 6 bases short and J 2 bases short, with 7 bases between. CDR3: CASSPGNYGYTF. CDR3 nucleotides: TGTGCCAGCAGCCCAGGGAACTATGGCTACACCTTC.

This clone was observed a few times. This chain links TRBV7-9 with TRBJ2-6, with 10 positions matching TRBD1. Germline-derived CDR1 and CDR2 are SEHNR and FQNEAQ (reference sequence). V lost 10 bases to trimming and J lost 1 base; unmatched junction nucleotides: 10. This CDR3 comprises 17 residues. CDR3 region: CAILRDRGISGANVLTF. The CDR3 nucleotides are TGTGCCATCCTCCGGGACAGGGGAATTTCTGGGGCCAACGTCCTGACTTTC.

CDR3 amino acids: CASKGKVSTDTQYF. CDR3 bases: TGTGCCAGCAAGGGGAAGGTGAGCACAGATACGCAGTATTTT. This rearrangement joins TRBV2 to TRBJ2-3; D may be TRBD1 (5 bases). The CDR3 has 14 residues. V was pared by 7 bases and J by 0 bases, with 11 bases between. Germline CDR1 and CDR2: SNHLY and FYNNEI. Together with reference TRBV2 and TRBJ2-3, the CDR3 gives the full variable domain: EPEVTQTPSHQVTQMGQEVILRCVPISNHLYFYWYRQILGQKVEFLVSFYNNEISEKSEIFDDQFSVERPDGSNFTLKIRSTKLEDSAMYFCASKGKVSTDTQYFGPGTRLTVL.

This chain joins TRBV28 and TRBJ2-7, with D maybe TRBD2 (6 bases). V was clipped by 7 bases and J by 2 bases, with 15 bases between them. Germline values: CDR1 MDHEN, CDR2 SYDVKM. The CDR3 spans 14 residues. Written as DNA, the CDR3 is TGTGCCAGCAACCCTCTAGCGTATACCTACGAGCAGTACTTC. This translates into CASNPLAYTYEQYF.

The chain uses TRBV13 and TRBJ2-7; 7 bases are a match to TRBD1. There are 15 residues in the CDR3. Germline CDR1 PRHDT, CDR2 FYEKMQ (reference sequence). Trimming at V came to 2 bases and at J to 1 base, leaving 5 bases not matched to a gene. The CDR3 spells CASSLLQGRSYEQYF. The CDR3 nucleotides read TGTGCCAGCAGCTTACTACAGGGGCGGTCCTACGAGCAGTACTTC.

This chain joins TRBV28 and TRBJ2-4; 7 bases are shared with TRBD2. CDR1 and CDR2 (germline): MDHEN, SYDVKM. V was pared by 3 bases and J by 2 bases, with 7 bases of the junction left unmatched. This CDR3 spans 16 amino acids. The CDR3 DNA reads TGTGCCAGCAGTTTTGTGGGGGAGGGGTCCAAAAACATTCAGTACTTC. Protein sequence: CASSFVGEGSKNIQYF.

This chain joins TRBV7-7 and TRBJ2-1; the D gene is possibly TRBD1 (7 bases). V lost 3 bases to trimming and J lost 10 bases, with 13 bases between them. The CDR3 consists of 13 residues. Germline V gene sequence: CDR1 SSHAT, CDR2 FNYEAQ (reference sequence). The CDR3 DNA is TGTGCCAGCAGCTTGGACAGGAGGGGCGAGCAGTTCTTC. Translation: CASSLDRRGEQFF.

The chain employs TRBV5-1 and TRBJ2-5; D unresolved. The CDR3 covers 12 residues. Germline CDR1 and CDR2: SGHRS and YFSETQ. V lost 0 bases and J lost 7, with 7 bases in between. The DNA of the CDR3 is TGCGCCAGCAGCTTGGAACCCGGGACCCAGTACTTC. It encodes CASSLEPGTQYF.

The chain has TRBV30 and TRBJ2-1; 12 bases are a match to TRBD2. The CDR3 loop spans 18 amino acids. V lost 7 bases and J lost 8; bases outside the gene matches: 21. The V gene's germline CDR1 is GTSNPN and CDR2 SVGIG (reference sequence). The CDR3 nucleotides read TGTGCCTTGCTCCCCGGGACTAGCGGGTTCTCCGCGATCGATGAGCAGTTCTTC. This gives the protein CALLPGTSGFSAIDEQFF.